This entry describes one TCR beta chain. Its antigen is unidentified. This sample is part of a study of cytomegalovirus exposure and HLA in healthy donors. Study results and caveats: V- and J-gene trimming in TCR beta was tied to a missense DCLRE1C variant by an analysis performed later. Sequencing artifact likely explains a cluster of highly shared sequence variants. Among TCR beta chains, those listed as cytomegalovirus-associated numbered some 160.

60 Vbeta and 13 Jbeta primers were used in PCR. Per the study methods: About 10 million shared chains were among about 80 million unique TCR beta chains counted in a later analysis. TCRdb keeps only in-frame clones here, not all; method: immunoSEQ multiplex PCR. V, J and clone size are those of that table, while D and trimming were read from the DNA. Here the sample spans over 80,000 clones, 65% to 90% being singletons. This CDR3 has 12 amino acids. This TCR came from a man aged 25 to 40 in good health and CMV-seropositive. J is TRBJ2-3 and V is TRBV12-1; the D call in the table, TRBD2, was not verified against the DNA. TRBV12-1 is noted as a pseudogene. Sequencing input: PBMCs. CDR3 loop: CASSGGLDTQYF. As DNA, the CDR3 is TGTGCCAGCAGCGGGGGACTGGATACGCAGTATTTT.